Here is one TCR beta chain with its context. Its target is unknown. The CDR3 is 12 amino acids. The data stem from a study of vaccination and CD4 T cells after COVID-19. Whole-study context: Comprising six males and four females, the convalescent participants counted two Hispanic individuals among them. The authors used overlapping spike peptides from SARS-CoV-2, HCoV-NL63, HCoV-OC43 and HCoV-229E to stimulate cells.

The sample's treatment: roughly nine-day PBMC culture with coronavirus spike peptide pools or control peptides (ViraFEST assay). The Oncomine TCR Beta short-read assay was what sequenced the DNA obtained from cultured CD4+ T cells. TCRdb re-called the PCR reads through MiXCR, storing one row per CDR3 protein. This table holds over 10,000 distinct CDR3 sequences, under 80% found once. This rearrangement joins TRBV21-1 to TRBJ2-7. TRBV21-1 is flagged as a pseudogene. The TCR comes from a human donor who had recovered from COVID-19. Sequencing was done on a sample of CD4+ T cells from blood, cultured in vitro. CDR3 amino acids: CASSFFVGEQYF. The CDR3 coding sequence is TGTGCCAGCAGCTTTTTCGTGGGGGAGCAGTACTTC.